This is a list of T cell receptor beta chains from one sample in a study of T cells in Graves' hyperthyroidism and ophthalmopathy. TCRdb analysed the multiplex PCR reads with MiXCR anew, one entry per CDR3 protein. The sample comprises around 600,000 distinct CDR3 sequences, approximately 14% of which are singletons, and about 6.6% rests with the top ten. The sample consisted of blood. The receptor set was obtained from a woman younger than 35 with Graves' ophthalmopathy. The CDR3 runs from the conserved cysteine through the conserved F or W. Fields, in order: J gene, clone size, D gene, V gene, CDR3 protein, CDR3 DNA. D genes are given only for firm matches. For some rows the clone size is stated as once, few or many, or as a class when expanded; others skip it.

TRBJ2-5 | many | - | TRBV11-3 | CASSLGPTAARETQYF | TGTGCCAGCAGCTTAGGTCCTACGGCTGCACGGGAGACCCAGTACTTC
TRBJ1-1 | many | TRBD1 | TRBV28 | CASTGSGGNTEAFF | TGTGCCAGCACCGGGTCAGGGGGTAACACTGAAGCTTTCTTT
TRBJ1-2 | - | TRBD1 | TRBV15 | CATSSWPTGPSNYGYTF | TGTGCCACCAGCAGCTGGCCGACAGGGCCCTCTAACTATGGCTACACCTTC
TRBJ1-2 | many | - | TRBV6-6 | CASSYLLRTGQGAMGYTF | TGTGCCAGCAGTTACCTCCTGCGGACGGGGCAGGGAGCTATGGGCTACACCTTC
TRBJ2-1 | many | - | TRBV28 | CASSPKERSYNEQFF | TGTGCCAGCAGTCCAAAAGAACGCTCCTACAATGAGCAGTTCTTC
TRBJ1-1 | few | - | TRBV29-1 | CSVAMPGAPNTEAFF | TGCAGCGTTGCCATGCCAGGGGCCCCGAACACTGAAGCTTTCTTT
TRBJ2-5 | - | - | TRBV4-2 | CASSQPTGRGRGETQYF | TGTGCCAGCAGCCAACCGACCGGGAGGGGGCGAGGAGAGACCCAGTACTTC
TRBJ2-2 | many | TRBD2 | TRBV30 | CAWRREIGELFF | TGTGCCTGGAGGCGGGAGATCGGGGAGCTGTTTTTT
TRBJ2-1 | - | - | TRBV10-2 | CASSGRGRTYNEQFF | TGCGCCAGCAGTGGGCGAGGGAGAACTTACAATGAGCAGTTCTTC
TRBJ2-1 | - | TRBD2 | TRBV4-1 | CASSQGPMGLAGSNEQFF | TGCGCCAGCAGCCAGGGACCCATGGGACTAGCGGGATCAAATGAGCAGTTCTTC
TRBJ1-1 | many | - | TRBV30 | CAWKAMNTEAFF | TGTGCCTGGAAGGCGATGAACACTGAAGCTTTCTTT
TRBJ2-7 | many | - | TRBV28 | CASLRDTTYEQYF | TGTGCCAGCTTAAGGGACACTACCTACGAGCAGTACTTC
TRBJ1-2 | - | TRBD1 | TRBV5-1 | CASSLSTGGEIGGYTF | TGCGCCAGCAGCCTCTCGACAGGGGGCGAAATCGGCGGCTACACCTTC